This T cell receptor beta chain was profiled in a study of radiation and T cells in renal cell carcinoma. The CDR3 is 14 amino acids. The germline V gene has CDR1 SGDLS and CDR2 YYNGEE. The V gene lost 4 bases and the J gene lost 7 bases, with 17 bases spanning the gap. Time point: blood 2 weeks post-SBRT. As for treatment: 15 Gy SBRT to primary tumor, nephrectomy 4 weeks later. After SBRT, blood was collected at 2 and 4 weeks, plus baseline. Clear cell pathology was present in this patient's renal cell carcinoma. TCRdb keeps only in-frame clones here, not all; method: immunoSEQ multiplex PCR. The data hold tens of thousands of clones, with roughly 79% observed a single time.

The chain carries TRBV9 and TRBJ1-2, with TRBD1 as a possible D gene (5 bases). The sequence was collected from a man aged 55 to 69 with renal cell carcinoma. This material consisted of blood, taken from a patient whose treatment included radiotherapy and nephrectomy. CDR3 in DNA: TGTGCCAGCAGCTCCTTAACAGCAGGGCTTGGCTACACCTTC. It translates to CASSSLTAGLGYTF.